A single sample is the source of the 32 T cell receptor beta chains below, sequenced in a study of blood T cell repertoires in COVID-19. Profiled with immunoSEQ multiplex PCR; TCRdb holds only in-frame clones, not every one. The table lists around 90,000 clones, about 92% of them singletons, with roughly 6.4% in the top ten. Sample: peripheral blood. The receptors were sampled from a woman aged 55-70 years with active COVID-19.

This clone has a single count. The chain links TRBV28 to TRBJ2-5; D might be TRBD2 (5 bases). The CDR3 is 15 residues long. The V end was cut by 3 bases, the J end by 5 bases, with 16 bases between. Per the germline V gene, CDR1 is MDHEN and CDR2 is SYDVKM. As DNA, the CDR3 is TGTGCCAGCAGTTTTGCTCTAGCTGGGCTCGAGACCCAGTACTTC. Its protein product is CASSFALAGLETQYF.

J is TRBJ1-2 and V is TRBV28; 10 nucleotides align to TRBD1. The trim removed 5 bases at V and 8 bases at J, leaving 5 bases unmatched. Germline values: CDR1 MDHEN, CDR2 SYDVKM. The CDR3 runs 13 residues. The CDR3, as DNA: TGTGCCAGCAGTCCCGGACAGGGGGAGGGCTACACCTTC. Amino acids: CASSPGQGEGYTF.

J is TRBJ2-5 and V is TRBV2; no definite D call. The V gene lost 2 bases and the J gene lost 7 bases, with 17 bases spanning the gap. CDR1 is SNHLY and CDR2 is FYNNEI in the germline V gene. This CDR3 spans 15 amino acids. The CDR3 DNA follows: TGTGCCAGCAGTGAACTATCGACCGCCCTAGGGACCCAGTACTTC. Translated: CASSELSTALGTQYF.

The V and J genes are TRBV7-2 and TRBJ2-5, with 12 bases lining up with TRBD2. Per the germline V gene, CDR1 is SGHTA and CDR2 is FQGNSA. The CDR3 spans 17 residues. J was trimmed by 7 bases and V by 2 bases; bases with no gene match: 11. CDR3 protein: CASSLRGGTSGLWTQYF. CDR3 sequence (DNA): TGTGCCAGCAGCTTAAGGGGAGGGACTAGCGGGTTGTGGACCCAGTACTTC. Full variable domain (outside the CDR3, taken from reference TRBV7-2 and TRBJ2-5): GAGVSQSPSNKVTEKGKDVELRCDPISGHTALYWYRQSLGQGLEFLIYFQGNSAPDKSGLPSDRFSAERTGGSVSTLTIQRTQQEDSAVYLCASSLRGGTSGLWTQYFGPGTRLLVL.

J is TRBJ2-5 and V is TRBV5-4, with 7 bases that match TRBD1. In germline, CDR1 is SGHNT, CDR2 YYREEE (reference sequence). V lost 4 bases and J lost 2; bases outside the gene matches: 2. The CDR3 covers 13 residues. The CDR3, as DNA: TGTGCCAGCAGCCTGGGACAGCAAGAGACCCAGTACTTC. Translating it yields CASSLGQQETQYF.

This clone was seen once. This chain joins TRBV6-5 and TRBJ1-2, with D perhaps matching TRBD1 (5 bases). V was clipped by 2 bases and J by 8 bases, with 21 bases between them. Germline CDR1 is MNHEY and CDR2 is SVGAGI. The CDR3 sequence is 16 residues long. The CDR3 here is CASSYAQGGGVRGYTF. The CDR3 nucleotides read TGTGCCAGCAGTTACGCACAAGGCGGGGGGGTGAGAGGCTACACCTTC.

The rearrangement joins TRBV13 to TRBJ2-2; 8 bases map to TRBD2. V shed 0 bases and J 0 bases; nucleotides not matched to a gene: 15. The CDR3 has 21 amino acids. Germline V gene lookup returns CDR1 PRHDT and CDR2 FYEKMQ (reference sequence). The CDR3 nucleotides are TGTGCCAGCAGCTTAGGCAGAATAACACTAGCGGTTATCGCGAACACCGGGGAGCTGTTTTTT. It codes for CASSLGRITLAVIANTGELFF. The entire variable domain, with the rest obtained from reference TRBV13 and TRBJ2-2, is as follows: AAGVIQSPRHLIKEKRETATLKCYPIPRHDTVYWYQQGPGQDPQFLISFYEKMQSDKGSIPDRFSAQQFSDYHSELNMSSLELGDSALYFCASSLGRITLAVIANTGELFFGEGSRLTVL.

The chain is built from TRBV7-9 and TRBJ1-5; D unresolved. Deletions cut 1 base from V and 6 bases from J, with 13 bases between. This CDR3 region has 15 residues. Germline V gene data show CDR1 as SEHNR and CDR2 as FQNEAQ (reference sequence). DNA of the CDR3: TGTGCCAGCAGCTTAGGGGCCAGCGGAACTCAGCCCCAGCATTTT. Protein product: CASSLGASGTQPQHF. Full variable domain (missing parts from reference TRBV7-9 and TRBJ1-5): DTGVSQNPRHKITKRGQNVTFRCDPISEHNRLYWYRQTLGQGPEFLTYFQNEAQLEKSRLLSDRFSAERPKGSFSTLEIQRTEQGDSAMYLCASSLGASGTQPQHFGDGTRLSIL.

The V and J genes are TRBV6-6 and TRBJ1-5; no clear D gene. The germline V gene encodes CDR1 MNHNY and CDR2 SVGAGI (reference sequence). Trimming took off 0 bases at V and 0 bases at J, with 6 bases between the two ends. The CDR3 runs 15 residues. CDR3 amino acids: CASSYSLDSNQPQHF. As DNA, the CDR3 is TGTGCCAGCAGTTACTCGTTAGATAGCAATCAGCCCCAGCATTTT.

J is TRBJ1-4 and V is TRBV11-2; maybe TRBD1 (6 bases). This CDR3 contains 17 residues. V lost 5 bases and J lost 0, with 16 bases in between. Germline CDR1 is SGHAT and CDR2 is FQNNGV. The DNA for the CDR3 is TGTGCCAGCAGCCCTATAAAGGGGGGGTCAACTAATGAAAAACTGTTTTTT. It specifies CASSPIKGGSTNEKLFF.

V gene TRBV4-3 combines with J gene TRBJ2-7; D not resolved. CDR3 length: 13 amino acids. The V gene lost 1 base and the J gene lost 6 bases, with 10 bases spanning the gap. Germline CDR1 LGHNA, CDR2 YSLEER. The CDR3 DNA sequence: TGCGCCAGCAGCCAAGTCATGCCAGGCGAGCAGTACTTC. It codes for CASSQVMPGEQYF.

This clone has only a few counts. This sequence joins TRBV5-6 and TRBJ1-4; D is unresolved. The CDR3 contains 17 residues. V lost 4 bases, J lost 2 bases, and 18 bases lay in between. Germline CDR1 SGHDT, CDR2 YYEEEE. CDR3 in DNA: TGTGCCAGCAGCGATTCGAGGGTCCCGTCGACTAATGAAAAACTGTTTTTT. It codes for CASSDSRVPSTNEKLFF.

The gene calls are TRBV11-2 and TRBJ2-1, with a tentative D call TRBD1 (5 bases). Germline loops: CDR1 SGHAT, CDR2 FQNNGV. CDR3 length: 14 residues. With 0 bases removed from V and 7 bases from J, the gap between germline ends came to 10 bases. The chain's CDR3 is CASSLDRVGNEQFF. The CDR3 DNA sequence: TGTGCCAGCAGCTTAGACAGGGTGGGGAATGAGCAGTTCTTC. Using reference TRBV11-2 and TRBJ2-1 for the parts outside the CDR3, the full variable domain is EAGVAQSPRYKIIEKRQSVAFWCNPISGHATLYWYQQILGQGPKLLIQFQNNGVVDDSQLPKDRFSAERLKGVDSTLKIQPAKLEDSAVYLCASSLDRVGNEQFFGPGTRLTVL.

V and J are TRBV14 and TRBJ2-1; 9 bases are a match to TRBD2. This CDR3 spans 15 amino acids. Trimming cost V 3 bases and J 3 bases; bases outside gene matches: 3. Germline assignment: CDR1 SGHDN and CDR2 FVKESK. CDR3 amino acids: CASSQTSGSYNEQFF. The CDR3 coding sequence is TGTGCCAGCAGCCAGACTAGCGGTAGCTACAATGAGCAGTTCTTC.

The V and J genes are TRBV9 and TRBJ2-7, with unresolved D. The CDR3 length is 13 residues. Trimming took 0 bases from V and 2 from J, leaving 6 bases between them. Germline CDR1 reads SGDLS; CDR2 reads YYNGEE. The CDR3 is CASSVGETYEQYF. Written as DNA, the CDR3 is TGTGCCAGCAGCGTAGGAGAAACCTACGAGCAGTACTTC.

CDR3 nucleotide sequence: TGCAGCGCCGGGGAGGGTAGCGAGCAGTACTTC. Protein: CSAGEGSEQYF. The rearrangement links TRBV29-1 to TRBJ2-7; 7 positions match TRBD2. V lost 7 bases, J lost 6 bases, and 6 bases stayed unmatched. The CDR3 loop spans 11 amino acids. The germline V gene encodes CDR1 SQVTM and CDR2 ANQGSEA.

V and J are TRBV5-5 and TRBJ2-7, with TRBD1 identical over 10 bases. V gave up 4 bases and J gave up 5 bases; unmatched junction bases: 9. In germline, CDR1 is SGHKS, CDR2 YYEKEE (reference sequence). The CDR3 loop spans 15 amino acids. The CDR3 bases are TGTGCCAGCAGCACGGACCGGGACAGGGGTGACGAGCAGTACTTC. Protein: CASSTDRDRGDEQYF.

This sequence joins TRBV30 and TRBJ2-5; 9 bases line up with TRBD2. The CDR3 runs to 15 residues. V lost 2 bases, J lost 5 bases, and 9 bases stayed unmatched. The germline V gene encodes CDR1 GTSNPN and CDR2 SVGIG (reference sequence). DNA of the CDR3: TGTGCCTGGAGTTCCCGCGGGGGGGCATGGGAGACCCAGTACTTC. Translated: CAWSSRGGAWETQYF.

This clone was recorded once. The V call is TRBV19, the J call TRBJ2-2; 9 bases agree with TRBD1. Trimming removed 6 bases from V and 2 bases from J; junction bases left unmatched: 4. This CDR3 is built from 15 residues. Germline V gives CDR1 LNHDA, CDR2 SQIVND (reference sequence). The CDR3 region has the DNA TGTGCCAGTAGACCGACAGGGGGTAACACCGGGGAGCTGTTTTTT. It specifies CASRPTGGNTGELFF.

The gene calls are TRBV27 and TRBJ2-7; 10 bases are shared with TRBD2. Germline lookup yields CDR1 MNHEY and CDR2 SMNVEV (reference sequence). With V trimmed by 5 bases and J by 3 bases, 13 bases remained unmatched. This CDR3 has 17 amino acids. CDR3 sequence: CASSPRNPSGSVYEQYF. CDR3 nucleotides: TGTGCCAGCAGTCCGCGTAACCCTAGCGGGAGTGTCTACGAGCAGTACTTC.

The chain uses TRBV9 and TRBJ1-3; possibly TRBD1 for D (5 bases). The CDR3 is 16 amino acids. Germline CDR1 reads SGDLS; CDR2 reads YYNGEE. V lost 3 bases and J lost 2, with 15 bases in between. CDR3 region: CASSGGRTQTGNTIYF. In DNA form, the CDR3 reads TGTGCCAGCAGCGGGGGGAGGACACAAACTGGAAACACCATATATTTT.

The gene calls are TRBV6-5 and TRBJ1-2, with no clear D. Trimming took 4 bases from V and 8 from J, leaving 14 bases between them. Germline V lookup: CDR1 MNHEY, CDR2 SVGAGI. The CDR3 is made up of 13 amino acids. CDR3 nucleotide sequence: TGTGCCAGCAGTTCCCCTACGGGAAGCGGCTACACCTTC. It translates to CASSSPTGSGYTF.

Here the CDR3 reads CASSQDLGREQFF. As DNA, the CDR3 is TGTGCCAGCAGCCAAGATCTTGGGCGTGAGCAGTTCTTC. This rearrangement joins TRBV3-1 (or the pseudogene TRBV3-2) to TRBJ2-1; D uncertain. Trimming pared 0 bases from V and 9 bases from J, leaving 9 bases between. From germline, CDR1 is LGHDT and CDR2 YNNKEL (reference sequence). The CDR3 sequence is 13 residues long.

The chain recombines TRBV28 with TRBJ1-4; possible D gene TRBD1, 5 bases. Germline V gives CDR1 MDHEN, CDR2 SYDVKM. V lost 5 bases, J lost 4 bases, and 14 bases lay in between. This CDR3 comprises 15 residues. The CDR3 nucleotides are TGTGCCAGCAGTCACCAGACAGCTAATAATGAAAAACTGTTTTTT. It yields the protein CASSHQTANNEKLFF.

This chain joins TRBV2 and TRBJ1-3; a weak D match, TRBD1 (5 bases). The V and J ends lost 7 bases and 2 bases respectively, with 18 bases between them. The CDR3 has 16 amino acids. CDR1 and CDR2 (germline): SNHLY, FYNNEI. The CDR3 is CASTSRAAGTGNTIYF. CDR3 nucleotides: TGTGCCAGCACGAGCCGCGCGGCAGGGACTGGAAACACCATATATTTT.

V and J are TRBV2 and TRBJ2-7; TRBD2 agrees at 9 bases. Looked up from germline, CDR1 is SNHLY and CDR2 is FYNNEI. The CDR3 runs to 14 residues. J was trimmed by 5 bases and V by 4 bases; bases with no gene match: 6. CDR3 loop: CASSGSGGVDEQYF. The CDR3 DNA reads as TGTGCCAGCAGTGGTAGCGGGGGAGTCGACGAGCAGTACTTC.

The rearrangement links TRBV29-1 to TRBJ1-3, with D possibly being TRBD1 (5 bases). V shed 6 bases and J shed 4 bases, with 13 bases lying between them. From germline, CDR1 is SQVTM and CDR2 ANQGSEA. The CDR3 has 13 residues. The CDR3 reads CSVSDSLGNTIYF. The CDR3 nucleotides are TGCAGCGTATCCGACAGCCTCGGAAACACCATATATTTT.

The chain employs TRBV7-2 and TRBJ1-2; no firm D call. Germline CDR1 reads SGHTA; CDR2 reads FQGNSA. The V end was cut by 1 base, the J end by 1 base, with 7 bases between. This CDR3 is 14 amino acids long. CDR3 coding DNA: TGTGCCAGCAGCTTAGATGGCCTTAACTATGGCTACACCTTC. This encodes CASSLDGLNYGYTF.

The chain's CDR3 is CASSSGTVSYEQYF. CDR3 sequence (DNA): TGTGCCAGCAGTTCCGGGACAGTCTCCTACGAGCAGTACTTC. V gene TRBV28 combines with J gene TRBJ2-7; 7 bases map to TRBD1. The germline gives CDR1 MDHEN, CDR2 SYDVKM. The V and J ends lost 4 bases and 0 bases, in that order; junction bases with no gene match: 3. This CDR3 is 14 amino acids long.

The chain carries TRBV6-4 and TRBJ2-3, with 7 nucleotides matching TRBD2. The CDR3 length is 14 residues. V gave up 5 bases and J gave up 1 base; unmatched junction bases: 3. Germline-derived CDR1 and CDR2 are MRHNA and SNTAGT. Here the CDR3 reads CASSQSGGTDTQYF. As DNA, the CDR3 is TGTGCCAGCAGTCAGAGCGGGGGCACAGATACGCAGTATTTT.

The rearrangement uses TRBV3-1 (or the pseudogene TRBV3-2) and TRBJ2-3; tentatively, D is TRBD2 (6 bases). V was trimmed by 4 bases and J by 2 bases, leaving 16 bases between them. The germline gives CDR1 LGHDT, CDR2 YNNKEL (reference sequence). CDR3 length equals 16 residues. As DNA, the CDR3 is TGTGCCAGCAGCCTAAAGCTAGCGACGCACACAGATACGCAGTATTTT. Encoded protein: CASSLKLATHTDTQYF.

The chain has TRBV30 and TRBJ2-3, with 14 nucleotides matching TRBD2. J was trimmed by 0 bases and V by 4 bases; bases with no gene match: 3. The CDR3 is made up of 16 amino acids. The germline V gene encodes CDR1 GTSNPN and CDR2 SVGIG (reference sequence). DNA of the CDR3: TGTGCCTGGACCGGACTAGCGGGAGGAAGCACAGATACGCAGTATTTT. Protein: CAWTGLAGGSTDTQYF.